The clone carrying this TCR beta chain was detected a few times. The antigen is unknown. The CDR3 has 17 amino acids. The ends lost 0 bases at V and 0 bases at J; junction bases unmatched: 5. Germline V gene lookup returns CDR1 SGHNT and CDR2 YYREEE (reference sequence). The source of the sample is a study of cytomegalovirus exposure and HLA in healthy donors. Study background: For the approximately 400 genotyped donors, about 79% fell within the Caucasian-associated ancestry cluster.

Study outcomes and limitations: Later analysis revealed greater clonal expansion in HLA-associated TCR beta chains than in equally common others. Reported results showed that the classifier diagnosed cytomegalovirus status with high specificity and sensitivity. Cytomegalovirus-associated TCR beta chains were listed, numbering some 150.

The PCR contained 60 Vbeta and 13 Jbeta primers. Method: immunoSEQ multiplex PCR; TCRdb's copy keeps in-frame clones and lacks some. The sample consists of roughly 160,000 clones, about 75% of them appearing once. The specimen was PBMCs. V is TRBV5-4 and J is TRBJ2-7, with TRBD2 identical over 11 bases. The TCR originated in a woman in her thirties or forties in good health and CMV-seropositive. The CDR3 region has the DNA TGTGCCAGCAGCTTGGGCAGACTAGCGGGGCTCTCCTACGAGCAGTACTTC. It yields the protein CASSLGRLAGLSYEQYF.